This T cell receptor beta chain was sequenced in a study of T-cell memory formation after mild COVID-19. Study in general: TCR clustering was largely donor specific. Study results and caveats: The appearance of some responding clones in pre-infection memory suggested that cross-reactive memory joined.

Each CDR3 protein is one row after TCRdb ran MiXCR on the 5' RACE reads. The sample gives about 250,000 distinct CDR3 sequences, roughly 14% of which show up once; 2% to 2.5% is in the top ten. As regards this clonotype: The antigen remains undetermined.

V was clipped by 3 bases and J by 0 bases, with 12 bases between them. In germline, CDR1 is SGHRS, CDR2 YFSETQ. CDR3 length: 16 residues. J is TRBJ2-2 and V is TRBV5-1; D may be TRBD1 (6 bases). The clonotype originates from an adult woman who had mild COVID-19 (a few samples of this study predate the infection). Cell type and time point are not known. The material sequenced was PBMCs or a T cell subset sorted from them (not recorded which). The CDR3 bases are TGCGCCAGCAGCTCGTCCGGGACAACGAACACCGGGGAGCTGTTTTTT. This codes for CASSSSGTTNTGELFF.